These 16 T cell receptor beta chains originate from one sample sequenced in a study of PD-L1 blockade in urothelial cancer. Some clones are missing from TCRdb's copy, which holds only in-frame ones; the method was immunoSEQ multiplex PCR. This sample has 70,000 to 90,000 clones, with around 80% found just once. The specimen comprised PBMCs, sampled around atezolizumab (anti-PD-L1) treatment. Receptor source: a man aged 65 to 79 with urothelial cancer.

This chain connects TRBV5-4 to TRBJ2-7; 14 nucleotides match TRBD2. Germline assignment: CDR1 SGHNT and CDR2 YYREEE (reference sequence). The CDR3 runs 16 residues. The ends lost 0 bases at V and 6 bases at J; junction bases unmatched: 5. In DNA form, the CDR3 reads TGTGCCAGCAGCTTGGACGGACTAGCGGGAGGCGGCGAGCAGTACTTC. It codes for CASSLDGLAGGGEQYF. Full variable domain (rest looked up from reference TRBV5-4 and TRBJ2-7): ETGVTQSPTHLIKTRGQQVTLRCSSQSGHNTVSWYQQALGQGPQFIFQYYREEENGRGNFPPRFSGLQFPNYSSELNVNALELDDSALYLCASSLDGLAGGGEQYFGPGTRLTVT.

This chain uses TRBV11-2 with TRBJ2-1; D is possibly TRBD2 (5 bases). V was cut by 7 bases and J by 7 bases, with 23 bases left in between. There are 16 residues in the CDR3. Germline V gives CDR1 SGHAT, CDR2 FQNNGV. In DNA form, the CDR3 reads TGTGCCAGCACCGCGGGCAGCCGCGCTAACCAGAATGAGCAGTTCTTC. This codes for CASTAGSRANQNEQFF.

The chain joins TRBV9 to TRBJ2-2; TRBD1 might be the D (6 bases). Deletions cut 0 bases from V and 7 bases from J, with 19 bases between. The V gene's germline CDR1 is SGDLS and CDR2 YYNGEE. The CDR3 spans 17 residues. Written as DNA, the CDR3 is TGTGCCAGCAGCGTAGCTACAGGGTCCACCCTACGCGGGGAGCTGTTTTTT. This gives the protein CASSVATGSTLRGELFF. Based on the CDR3 plus reference TRBV9 and TRBJ2-2, the full variable domain is DSGVTQTPKHLITATGQRVTLRCSPRSGDLSVYWYQQSLDQGLQFLIQYYNGEERAKGNILERFSAQQFPDLHSELNLSSLELGDSALYFCASSVATGSTLRGELFFGEGSRLTVL.

CDR3 nucleotide sequence: TGCGCCAGCAGCCAAGATTCCCGCGAGTACTACAATGAGCAGTTCTTC. It is translated as CASSQDSREYYNEQFF. The rearrangement joins TRBV4-1 to TRBJ2-1; D is undetermined. Deletions cut 0 bases from V and 3 bases from J, with 12 bases between. The CDR3 sequence is 16 residues long. Germline CDR1 is MGHRA and CDR2 is YSYEKL.

To note about this clone: One junction end does not reproduce the germline sequence, and a read error may be involved. The rearrangement uses TRBV7-7 and TRBJ2-3; 12 bases match TRBD2. The CDR3 consists of 16 residues. Per germline, CDR1 SSHAT and CDR2 FNYEAQ (reference sequence). The CDR3 protein is CASSLGLAGGPDTQYF. CDR3 nucleotide sequence: TGTGCTAGCAGCTTAGGGCTAGCGGGAGGGCCCGATACGCAGTATTTT.

CDR3 amino acids: CASSLGDESSYEQYF. In DNA form, the CDR3 reads TGTGCCAGCAGCTTGGGAGATGAGAGCTCCTACGAGCAGTACTTC. V and J are TRBV5-5 and TRBJ2-7; unclear D gene. Trimming pared 0 bases from V and 0 bases from J, leaving 10 bases between. The CDR3 sequence is 15 residues long. Germline V lookup: CDR1 SGHKS, CDR2 YYEKEE (reference sequence).

This chain uses TRBV18 with TRBJ1-1; D may be TRBD1 (5 bases). CDR1 is KGHSH and CDR2 is LQKENI in the germline V gene. This CDR3 contains 15 residues. Trimming took off 3 bases at V and 1 base at J, with 12 bases between the two ends. CDR3: CASSPPAGPNTEAFF. The CDR3 bases are TGTGCCAGCTCACCCCCCGCGGGACCGAACACTGAAGCTTTCTTT.

The V and J genes are TRBV19 and TRBJ2-3; TRBD2 matches at 8 bases. The CDR3 is made up of 15 amino acids. V gave up 6 bases and J gave up 2 bases; unmatched junction bases: 7. The germline CDR1 and CDR2 sequences are LNHDA and SQIVND (reference sequence). DNA of the CDR3: TGTGCCAGTAGCCGTACTAGCGGACTCACAGATACGCAGTATTTT. Translated: CASSRTSGLTDTQYF.

CDR3 bases: TGTGCCAGCAGCTTAGTCTACGGGATGGACTCAGGAGAGACCCAGTACTTC. Residues: CASSLVYGMDSGETQYF. V usage is TRBV7-2 and J usage is TRBJ2-5; tentatively, D is TRBD2 (5 bases). Per the germline V gene, CDR1 is SGHTA and CDR2 is FQGNSA. The CDR3 is made up of 17 amino acids. V lost 1 base and J lost 4, with 19 bases in between. The full variable domain, rest sourced from reference TRBV7-2 and TRBJ2-5, is GAGVSQSPSNKVTEKGKDVELRCDPISGHTALYWYRQSLGQGLEFLIYFQGNSAPDKSGLPSDRFSAERTGGSVSTLTIQRTQQEDSAVYLCASSLVYGMDSGETQYFGPGTRLLVL.

In its sample, this clone was seen a few times. The rearrangement links TRBV2 to TRBJ1-5; D not certain. V lost 6 bases, J lost 5 bases, and 8 bases lay in between. Germline V CDR1 and CDR2: SNHLY, FYNNEI. The CDR3 loop spans 12 amino acids. The chain's CDR3 is CASSPSDQPQHF. The CDR3, as DNA: TGTGCCAGCAGCCCCAGTGATCAGCCCCAGCATTTT.

The rearrangement uses TRBV6-6 and TRBJ2-1; 7 bases align to TRBD2. V dropped 1 base and J dropped 10; count of bases not matched to a gene: 1. The CDR3 spans 12 residues. CDR1 MNHNY and CDR2 SVGAGI come from the germline V gene (reference sequence). CDR3 sequence (DNA): TGTGCCAGCAGTTACTTGGGGGGGGAGCAGTTCTTC. This sequence encodes CASSYLGGEQFF.

The rearrangement links TRBV9 to TRBJ2-3, with a weak D call TRBD2 (6 bases). Trimming removed 0 bases from V and 2 bases from J, with 22 bases in between. Germline values: CDR1 SGDLS, CDR2 YYNGEE. This CDR3 is built from 19 residues. The CDR3 is CASSVGTISSAFDTDTQYF. CDR3 sequence (DNA): TGTGCCAGCAGCGTAGGGACCATTTCTAGCGCTTTTGACACAGATACGCAGTATTTT.

To note about this clone: The junction does not match germline at one end; this may be a read error. V and J are TRBV7-7 and TRBJ2-3, with TRBD1 matching over 8 bases. The CDR3 runs to 16 residues. The V gene's germline CDR1 is SSHAT and CDR2 FNYEAQ (reference sequence). CDR3 in DNA: TGTGCTAGCAGCCCAACCTCGGACAGGGGCACAGATACGCAGTATTTT. This encodes CASSPTSDRGTDTQYF.

The chain employs TRBV28 and TRBJ2-7, with D possibly being TRBD1 (5 bases). Trimming removed 1 base from V and 4 bases from J, with 8 bases in between. The CDR3 totals 13 residues. Per the germline V gene, CDR1 is MDHEN and CDR2 is SYDVKM. CDR3 residues: CASSLYRGYEQYF. In nucleotides, the CDR3 is TGTGCCAGCAGTTTATATAGGGGTTACGAGCAGTACTTC. Full variable domain (rest looked up from reference TRBV28 and TRBJ2-7): DVKVTQSSRYLVKRTGEKVFLECVQDMDHENMFWYRQDPGLGLRLIYFSYDVKMKEKGDIPEGYSVSREKKERFSLILESASTNQTSMYLCASSLYRGYEQYFGPGTRLTVT.

The chain has TRBV19 and TRBJ2-3; 9 positions match TRBD1. The CDR3 runs to 16 residues. The trim removed 4 bases at V and 3 bases at J, leaving 8 bases unmatched. Germline V gene data show CDR1 as LNHDA and CDR2 as SQIVND (reference sequence). CDR3 in amino acids: CASSRGGTGSTDTQYF. In DNA form, the CDR3 reads TGTGCCAGTAGTAGGGGGGGGACAGGGTCGACAGATACGCAGTATTTT.

The genes are TRBV7-9 and TRBJ1-3; D remains unclear. Germline values: CDR1 SEHNR, CDR2 FQNEAQ (reference sequence). Trimming took 11 bases from V and 3 from J, leaving 20 bases between them. The length of the CDR3 is 15 residues. CDR3 in amino acids: CALFREPEGGNTIYF. CDR3 coding DNA: TGTGCCTTATTCCGGGAACCGGAAGGTGGAAACACCATATATTTT.